These 4 T cell receptor beta chains came from one sample sequenced in a study of cytomegalovirus exposure and HLA in healthy donors. The PCR had 60 Vbeta and 13 Jbeta primers. Repertoires were generated with immunoSEQ multiplex PCR, while TCRdb's copy carries only in-frame clones and drops some. The table shows tens of thousands of clones, with 76% occurring only once. Input material: PBMCs. The receptor set was obtained from a male donor in good health and CMV-seronegative.

The V gene is TRBV28, the J gene TRBJ2-7; a weak D match, TRBD1 (6 bases). The CDR3 has 15 amino acids. In germline, CDR1 is MDHEN, CDR2 SYDVKM. Trimming took 8 bases from V and 0 from J, leaving 17 bases between them. Here the CDR3 DNA reads TGTGCCAGCCGCCAGGGGCGGTTGAGCTCCTACGAGCAGTACTTC. This gives the protein CASRQGRLSSYEQYF. The full variable domain, in which reference TRBV28 and TRBJ2-7 provide the parts outside the CDR3, is DVKVTQSSRYLVKRTGEKVFLECVQDMDHENMFWYRQDPGLGLRLIYFSYDVKMKEKGDIPEGYSVSREKKERFSLILESASTNQTSMYLCASRQGRLSSYEQYFGPGTRLTVT.

This clone was recorded a few times. The rearrangement joins TRBV10-2 to TRBJ2-7; 7 positions agree with TRBD1. Germline CDR1 WSHSY, CDR2 SAAADI. This CDR3 is built from 16 residues. After removal of 7 bases from V and 1 base from J, the junction contained 13 bases not matched to a gene. CDR3 loop: CASTPGAGGASYEQYF. For the CDR3, the DNA is TGCGCCAGCACCCCCGGAGCAGGGGGTGCATCCTACGAGCAGTACTTC.

V usage is TRBV4-3 and J usage is TRBJ2-1, with D hard to call. Germline CDR1 and CDR2: LGHNA and YSLEER. The V and J ends lost 4 bases and 9 bases respectively, with 19 bases between them. This CDR3 contains 15 residues. CDR3 region: CASSPLFKEPGEQFF. In nucleotides, the CDR3 is TGCGCCAGCAGCCCCCTATTCAAGGAGCCGGGTGAGCAGTTCTTC.

The chain has TRBV28 and TRBJ2-7; 9 nucleotides line up with TRBD1. The CDR3 is made up of 14 amino acids. V dropped 6 bases and J dropped 5; count of bases not matched to a gene: 8. Germline lookup yields CDR1 MDHEN and CDR2 SYDVKM. The DNA of the CDR3 is TGTGCCAGCAGCACCGGACAGGGGAGGCACGAGCAGTACTTC. This gives the protein CASSTGQGRHEQYF.